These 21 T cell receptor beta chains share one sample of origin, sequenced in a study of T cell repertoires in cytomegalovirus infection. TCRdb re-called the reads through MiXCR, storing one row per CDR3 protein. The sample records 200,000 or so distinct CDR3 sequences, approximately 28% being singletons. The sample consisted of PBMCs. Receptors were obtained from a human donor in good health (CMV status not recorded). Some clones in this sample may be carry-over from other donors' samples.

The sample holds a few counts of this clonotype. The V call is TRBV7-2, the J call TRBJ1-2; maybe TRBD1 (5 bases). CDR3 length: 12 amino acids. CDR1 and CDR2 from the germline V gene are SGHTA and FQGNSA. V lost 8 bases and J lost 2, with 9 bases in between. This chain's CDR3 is CASAGGNYGYTF. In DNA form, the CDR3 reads TGTGCCAGCGCGGGGGGAAACTATGGCTACACCTTC.

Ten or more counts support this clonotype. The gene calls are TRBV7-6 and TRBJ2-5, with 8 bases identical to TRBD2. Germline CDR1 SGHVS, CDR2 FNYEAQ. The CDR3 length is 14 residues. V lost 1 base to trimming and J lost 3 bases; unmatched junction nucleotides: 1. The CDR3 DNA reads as TGTGCCAGCAGCTTAGGCGGGGGGAAAGAGACCCAGTACTTC. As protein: CASSLGGGKETQYF.

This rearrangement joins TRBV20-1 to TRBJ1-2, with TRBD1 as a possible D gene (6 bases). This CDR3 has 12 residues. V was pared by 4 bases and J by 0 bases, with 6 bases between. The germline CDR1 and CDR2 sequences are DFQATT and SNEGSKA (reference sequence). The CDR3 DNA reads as TGCAGTGCTAAGGGGGCTAACTATGGCTACACCTTC. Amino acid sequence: CSAKGANYGYTF.

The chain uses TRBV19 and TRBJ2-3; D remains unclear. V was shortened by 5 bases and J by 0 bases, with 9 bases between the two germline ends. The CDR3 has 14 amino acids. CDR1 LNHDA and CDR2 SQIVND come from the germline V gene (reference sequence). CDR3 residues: CASSAVVSTDTQYF. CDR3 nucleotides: TGTGCCAGTAGTGCTGTGGTCAGCACAGATACGCAGTATTTT.

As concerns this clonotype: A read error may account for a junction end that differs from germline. The CDR3 nucleotides read TGTGCCAGCAGCCAAGGACAGTGGAGAAACGCCATATATTTT. It encodes CASSQGQWRNAIYF. This chain links TRBV6-1 with TRBJ1-3; weak D call: TRBD1 (6 bases). The CDR3 length is 14 residues. Germline lookup yields CDR1 MNHNS and CDR2 SASEGT.

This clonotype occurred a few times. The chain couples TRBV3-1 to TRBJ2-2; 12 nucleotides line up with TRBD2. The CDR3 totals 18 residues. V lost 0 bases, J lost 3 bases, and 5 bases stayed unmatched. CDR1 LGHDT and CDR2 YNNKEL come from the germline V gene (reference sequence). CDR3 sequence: CASSQDPSGGADTGELFF. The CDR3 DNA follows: TGTGCCAGCAGCCAAGATCCTAGCGGGGGGGCTGACACCGGGGAGCTGTTTTTT.

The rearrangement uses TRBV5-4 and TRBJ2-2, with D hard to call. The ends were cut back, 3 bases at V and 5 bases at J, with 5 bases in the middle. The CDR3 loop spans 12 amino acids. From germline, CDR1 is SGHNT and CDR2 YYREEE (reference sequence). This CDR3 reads CASSSPTGELFF. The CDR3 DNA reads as TGTGCCAGCAGCTCGCCAACCGGGGAGCTGTTTTTT.

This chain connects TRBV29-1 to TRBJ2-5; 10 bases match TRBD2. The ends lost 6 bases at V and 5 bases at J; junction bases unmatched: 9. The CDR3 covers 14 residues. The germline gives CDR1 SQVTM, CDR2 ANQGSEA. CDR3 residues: CSVLSGGRRETQYF. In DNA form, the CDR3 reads TGCAGCGTCCTTAGCGGGGGGCGGAGGGAGACCCAGTACTTC.

Written as DNA, the CDR3 is TGTGCCAGCAGTTCCCCGGACAGGCTCGCCGCCTACGAGCAGTACTTC. Encoded protein: CASSSPDRLAAYEQYF. V and J are TRBV6-1 and TRBJ2-7; 7 nucleotides line up with TRBD1. Losses at the gene ends were 5 bases for V and 2 bases for J; bases not matched to a gene: 12. This CDR3 comprises 16 residues. In germline, CDR1 is MNHNS, CDR2 SASEGT.

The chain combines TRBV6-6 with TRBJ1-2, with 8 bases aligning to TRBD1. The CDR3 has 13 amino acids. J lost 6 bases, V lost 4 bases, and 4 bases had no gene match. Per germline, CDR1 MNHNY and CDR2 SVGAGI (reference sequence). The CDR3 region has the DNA TGTGCCAGCAGTTTATCAGGGGGCGATGGCTACACCTTC. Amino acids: CASSLSGGDGYTF.

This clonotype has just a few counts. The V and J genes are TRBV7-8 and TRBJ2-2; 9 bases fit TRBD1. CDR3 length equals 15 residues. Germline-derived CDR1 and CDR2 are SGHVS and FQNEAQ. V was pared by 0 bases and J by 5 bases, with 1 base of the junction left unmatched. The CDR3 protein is CASSLADRGTGELFF. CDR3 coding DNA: TGTGCCAGCAGCTTAGCTGACAGGGGGACCGGGGAGCTGTTTTTT. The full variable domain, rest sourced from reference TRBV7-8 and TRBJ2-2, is GAGVSQSPRYKVAKRGQDVALRCDPISGHVSLFWYQQALGQGPEFLTYFQNEAQLDKSGLPSDRFFAERPEGSVSTLKIQRTQQEDSAVYLCASSLADRGTGELFFGEGSRLTVL.

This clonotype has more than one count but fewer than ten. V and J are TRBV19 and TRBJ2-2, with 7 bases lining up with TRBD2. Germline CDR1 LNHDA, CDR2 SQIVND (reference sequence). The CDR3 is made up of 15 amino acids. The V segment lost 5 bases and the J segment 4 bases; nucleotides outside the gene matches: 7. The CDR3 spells CASSLLAEVTGELFF. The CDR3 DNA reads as TGTGCCAGTAGTCTGCTAGCGGAAGTCACCGGGGAGCTGTTTTTT.

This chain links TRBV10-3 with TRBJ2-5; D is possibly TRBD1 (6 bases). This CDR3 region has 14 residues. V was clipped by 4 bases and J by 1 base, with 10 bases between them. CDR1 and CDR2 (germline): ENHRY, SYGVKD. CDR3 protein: CAISGADSQETQYF. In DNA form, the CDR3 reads TGTGCCATCAGTGGGGCGGACAGCCAAGAGACCCAGTACTTC.

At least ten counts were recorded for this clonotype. The CDR3 DNA follows: TGTGCCAGCAGCCATCTTAGGGGGGCCGGCTCCAATGAGCAGTTCTTC. It specifies CASSHLRGAGSNEQFF. The chain joins TRBV12-3 or TRBV12-4 to TRBJ2-1; the D gene could be TRBD1 or TRBD2 (6 bases each). Trimming shortened V by 6 bases and J by 6 bases, and 21 bases separated the two germline ends. The CDR3 covers 16 residues.

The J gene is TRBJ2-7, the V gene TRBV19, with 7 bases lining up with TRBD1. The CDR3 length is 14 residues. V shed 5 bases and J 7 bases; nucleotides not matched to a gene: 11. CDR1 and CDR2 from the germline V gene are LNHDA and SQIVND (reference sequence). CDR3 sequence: CASSLTLQGVEQYF. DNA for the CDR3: TGTGCCAGTAGTCTGACTCTTCAGGGGGTAGAGCAGTACTTC.

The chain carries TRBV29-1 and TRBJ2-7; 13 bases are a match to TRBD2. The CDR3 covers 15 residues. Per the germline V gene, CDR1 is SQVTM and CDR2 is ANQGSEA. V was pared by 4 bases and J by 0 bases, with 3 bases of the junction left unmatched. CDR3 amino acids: CSVGLAGGVSYEQYF. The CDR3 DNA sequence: TGCAGCGTTGGACTAGCGGGGGGTGTCTCCTACGAGCAGTACTTC.

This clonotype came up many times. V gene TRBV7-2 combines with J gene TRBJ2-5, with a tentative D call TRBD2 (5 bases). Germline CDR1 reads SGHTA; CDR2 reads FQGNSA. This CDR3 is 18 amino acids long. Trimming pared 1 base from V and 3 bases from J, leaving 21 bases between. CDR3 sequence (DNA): TGTGCCAGCAGCTTAGTACCCGGATTAGCGAGGATCGAAGAGACCCAGTACTTC. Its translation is CASSLVPGLARIEETQYF.

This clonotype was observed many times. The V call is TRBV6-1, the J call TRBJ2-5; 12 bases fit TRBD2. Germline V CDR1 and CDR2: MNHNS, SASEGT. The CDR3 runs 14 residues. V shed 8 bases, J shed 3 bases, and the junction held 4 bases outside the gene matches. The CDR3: CASSRLAGEETQYF. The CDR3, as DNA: TGTGCCAGCTCAAGACTAGCGGGGGAAGAGACCCAGTACTTC.

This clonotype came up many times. The CDR3 loop reads CASSSYPEYTQYF. CDR3 bases: TGTGCCAGCAGCAGTTACCCGGAATATACGCAGTATTTT. The genes are TRBV7-2 and TRBJ2-3; D ambiguous. Germline CDR1 and CDR2: SGHTA and FQGNSA. The V and J ends lost 5 bases and 7 bases respectively, with 13 bases between them. CDR3 length: 13 amino acids.

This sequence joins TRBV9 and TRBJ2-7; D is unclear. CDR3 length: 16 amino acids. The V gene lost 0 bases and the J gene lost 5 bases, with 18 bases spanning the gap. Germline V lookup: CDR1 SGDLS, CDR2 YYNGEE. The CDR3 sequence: CASSVAITSPGNEQYF. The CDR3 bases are TGTGCCAGCAGCGTAGCTATAACGAGCCCAGGCAACGAGCAGTACTTC.

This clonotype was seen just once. The CDR3 nucleotides read TGTGCCAGCAGCTCCACAACTAATTGGGACTACGAGCAGTACTTC. Its translation is CASSSTTNWDYEQYF. J is TRBJ2-7 and V is TRBV5-6; D unclear. Trimming shortened V by 3 bases and J by 3 bases, and 16 bases separated the two germline ends. The CDR3 consists of 15 residues. CDR1 and CDR2 from the germline V gene are SGHDT and YYEEEE.